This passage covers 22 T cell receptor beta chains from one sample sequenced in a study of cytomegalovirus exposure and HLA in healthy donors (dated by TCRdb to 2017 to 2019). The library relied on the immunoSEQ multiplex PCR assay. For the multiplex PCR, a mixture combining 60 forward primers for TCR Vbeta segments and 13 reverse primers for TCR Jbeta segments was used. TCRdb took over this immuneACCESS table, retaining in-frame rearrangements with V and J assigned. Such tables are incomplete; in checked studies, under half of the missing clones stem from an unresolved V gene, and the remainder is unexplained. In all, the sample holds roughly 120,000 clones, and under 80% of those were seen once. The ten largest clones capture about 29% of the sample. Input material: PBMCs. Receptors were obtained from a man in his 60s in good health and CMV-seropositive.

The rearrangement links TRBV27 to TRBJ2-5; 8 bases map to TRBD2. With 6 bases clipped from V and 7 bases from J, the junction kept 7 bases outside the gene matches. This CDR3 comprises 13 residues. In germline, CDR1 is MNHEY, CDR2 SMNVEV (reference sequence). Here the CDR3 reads CASSPRGAGTQYF. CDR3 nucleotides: TGTGCCAGCAGCCCGCGGGGGGCCGGGACCCAGTACTTC.

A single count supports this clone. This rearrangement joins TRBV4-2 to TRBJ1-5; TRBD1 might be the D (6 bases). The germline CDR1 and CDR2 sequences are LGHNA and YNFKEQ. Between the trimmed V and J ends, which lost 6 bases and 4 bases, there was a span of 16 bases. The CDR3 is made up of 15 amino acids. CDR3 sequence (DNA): TGTGCCAGCAGTGAACGCGGACAGACTAATCAGCCCCAGCATTTT. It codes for CASSERGQTNQPQHF.

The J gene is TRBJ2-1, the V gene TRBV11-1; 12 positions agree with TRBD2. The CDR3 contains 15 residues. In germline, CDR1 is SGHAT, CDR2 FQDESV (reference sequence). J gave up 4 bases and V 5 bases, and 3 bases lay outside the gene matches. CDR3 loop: CASSELAGGYNEQFF. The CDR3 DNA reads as TGTGCCAGCAGCGAACTAGCGGGGGGTTACAATGAGCAGTTCTTC.

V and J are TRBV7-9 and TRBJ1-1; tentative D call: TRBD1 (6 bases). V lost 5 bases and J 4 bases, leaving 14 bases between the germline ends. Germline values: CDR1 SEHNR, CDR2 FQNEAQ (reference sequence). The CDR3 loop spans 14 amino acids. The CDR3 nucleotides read TGTGCCAGCAGCATCCAGACAGGCGGCACTGAAGCTTTCTTT. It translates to CASSIQTGGTEAFF.

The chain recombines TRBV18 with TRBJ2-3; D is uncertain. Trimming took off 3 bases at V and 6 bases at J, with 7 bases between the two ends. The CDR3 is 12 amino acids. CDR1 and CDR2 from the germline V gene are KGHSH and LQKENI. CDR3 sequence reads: CASSPSRDTQYF. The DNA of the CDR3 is TGTGCCAGCTCACCGTCGCGGGATACGCAGTATTTT. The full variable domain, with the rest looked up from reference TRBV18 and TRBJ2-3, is NAGVMQNPRHLVRRRGQEARLRCSPMKGHSHVYWYRQLPEEGLKFMVYLQKENIIDESGMPKERFSAEFPKEGPSILRIQQVVRGDSAAYFCASSPSRDTQYFGPGTRLTVL.

CDR3 residues: CASSYSWAAAEAFF. CDR3 coding DNA: TGTGCCAGCAGTTACTCGTGGGCAGCCGCTGAAGCTTTCTTT. The chain is built from TRBV6-5 and TRBJ1-1, with D unresolved. Germline CDR1 MNHEY, CDR2 SVGAGI. The CDR3 consists of 14 residues. V lost 0 bases to trimming and J lost 6 bases, with 11 bases between them.

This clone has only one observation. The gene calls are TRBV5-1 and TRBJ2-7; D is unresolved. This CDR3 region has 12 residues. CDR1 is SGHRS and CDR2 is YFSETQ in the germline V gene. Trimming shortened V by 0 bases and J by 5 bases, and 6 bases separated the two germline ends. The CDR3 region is CASSLANNEQYF. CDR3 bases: TGCGCCAGCAGCTTGGCCAACAACGAGCAGTACTTC.

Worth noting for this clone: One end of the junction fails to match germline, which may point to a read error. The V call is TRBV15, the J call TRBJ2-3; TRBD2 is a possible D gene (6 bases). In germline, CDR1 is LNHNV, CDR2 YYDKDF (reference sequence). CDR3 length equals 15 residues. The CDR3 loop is CATSNRGLPVDAQYF. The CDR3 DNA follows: TGTGCCACGAGCAATAGGGGACTCCCTGTGGATGCGCAGTATTTT.

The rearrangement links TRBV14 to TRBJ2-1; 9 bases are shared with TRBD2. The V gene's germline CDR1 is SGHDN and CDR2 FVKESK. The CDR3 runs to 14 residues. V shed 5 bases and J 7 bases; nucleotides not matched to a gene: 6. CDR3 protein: CASSMQREVNEQFF. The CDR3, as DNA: TGTGCCAGCAGCATGCAGCGGGAGGTGAATGAGCAGTTCTTC.

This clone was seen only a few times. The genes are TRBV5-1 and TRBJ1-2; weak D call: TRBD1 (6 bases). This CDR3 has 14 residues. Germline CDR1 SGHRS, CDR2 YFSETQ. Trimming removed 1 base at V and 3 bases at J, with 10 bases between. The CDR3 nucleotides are TGCGCCAGCAGCTTGACAGGGTCGGACTATGGCTACACCTTC. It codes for CASSLTGSDYGYTF.

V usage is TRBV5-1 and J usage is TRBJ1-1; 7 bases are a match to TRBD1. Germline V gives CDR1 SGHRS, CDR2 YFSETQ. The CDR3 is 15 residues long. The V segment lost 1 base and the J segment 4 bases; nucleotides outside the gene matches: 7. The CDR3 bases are TGCGCCAGCAGCTTGAATATAGGGGGCGTCACTGAAGCTTTCTTT. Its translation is CASSLNIGGVTEAFF.

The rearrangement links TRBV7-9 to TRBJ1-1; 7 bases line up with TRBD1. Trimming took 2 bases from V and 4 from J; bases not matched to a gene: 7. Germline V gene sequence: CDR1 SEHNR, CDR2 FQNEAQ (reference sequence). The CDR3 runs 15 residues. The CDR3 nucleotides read TGTGCCAGCAGCTTAACAGGGGCCGATCTCACTGAAGCTTTCTTT. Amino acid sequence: CASSLTGADLTEAFF.

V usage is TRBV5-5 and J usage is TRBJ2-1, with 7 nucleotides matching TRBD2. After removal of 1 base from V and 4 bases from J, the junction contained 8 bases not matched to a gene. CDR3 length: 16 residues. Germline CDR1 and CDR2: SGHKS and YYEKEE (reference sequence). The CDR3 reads CASSLRLAGLYNEQFF. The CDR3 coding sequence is TGTGCCAGCAGCTTGCGCTTAGCGGGTTTATACAATGAGCAGTTCTTC.

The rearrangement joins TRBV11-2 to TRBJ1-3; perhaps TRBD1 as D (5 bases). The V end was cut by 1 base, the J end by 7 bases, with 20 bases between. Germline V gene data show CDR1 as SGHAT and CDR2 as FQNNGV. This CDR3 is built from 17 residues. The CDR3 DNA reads TGTGCCAGCAGCTTAGTTTTCGCAGGGTTCGGCGAGAACACCATATATTTT. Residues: CASSLVFAGFGENTIYF.

CDR3 nucleotide sequence: TGTGCCAGCAGCTCTCCAGGGAGGGGAGGGACTGAAGCTTTCTTT. This encodes CASSSPGRGGTEAFF. V is TRBV5-5 and J is TRBJ1-1, with D perhaps TRBD1 (5 bases). CDR3 length: 15 amino acids. V lost 3 bases, J lost 5 bases, and 17 bases lay in between. Germline V gene lookup returns CDR1 SGHKS and CDR2 YYEKEE (reference sequence).

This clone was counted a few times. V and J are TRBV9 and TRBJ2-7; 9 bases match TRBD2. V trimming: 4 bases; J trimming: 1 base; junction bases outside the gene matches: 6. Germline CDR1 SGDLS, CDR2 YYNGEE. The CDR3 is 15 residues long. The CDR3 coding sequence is TGTGCCAGCAGCCCTCTTAGCGGGGGTTCCTACGAGCAGTACTTC. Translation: CASSPLSGGSYEQYF.

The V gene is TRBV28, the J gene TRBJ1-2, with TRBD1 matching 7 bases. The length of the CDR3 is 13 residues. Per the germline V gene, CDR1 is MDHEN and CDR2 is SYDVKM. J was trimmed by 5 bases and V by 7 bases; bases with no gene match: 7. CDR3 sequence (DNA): TGTGCCAGCAAGGAGGGGGCAAGGTATGGCTACACCTTC. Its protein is CASKEGARYGYTF.

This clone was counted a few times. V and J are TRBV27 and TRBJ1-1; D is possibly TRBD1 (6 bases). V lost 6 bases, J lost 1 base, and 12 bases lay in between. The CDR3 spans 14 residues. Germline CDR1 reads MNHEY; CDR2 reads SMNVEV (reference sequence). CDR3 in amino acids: CASSPTGRNTEAFF. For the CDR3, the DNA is TGTGCCAGCAGCCCTACAGGGCGGAACACTGAAGCTTTCTTT.

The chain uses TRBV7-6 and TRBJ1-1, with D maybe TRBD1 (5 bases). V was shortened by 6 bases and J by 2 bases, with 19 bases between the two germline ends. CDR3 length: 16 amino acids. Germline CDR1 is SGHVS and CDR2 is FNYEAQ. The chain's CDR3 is CASSSSLRDFNTEAFF. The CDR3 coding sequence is TGTGCCAGCAGTTCCTCACTTAGGGACTTCAACACTGAAGCTTTCTTT.

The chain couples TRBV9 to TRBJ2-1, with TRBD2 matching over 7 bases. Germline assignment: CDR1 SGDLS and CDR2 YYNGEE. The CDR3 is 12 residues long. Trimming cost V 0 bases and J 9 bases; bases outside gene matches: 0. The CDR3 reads CASSVGEGEQFF. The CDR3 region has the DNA TGTGCCAGCAGCGTAGGGGAGGGTGAGCAGTTCTTC.

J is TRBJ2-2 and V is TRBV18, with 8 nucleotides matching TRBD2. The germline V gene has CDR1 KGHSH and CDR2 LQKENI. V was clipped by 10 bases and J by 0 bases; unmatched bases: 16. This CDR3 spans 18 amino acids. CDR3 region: CATTPRTSGSANTGELFF. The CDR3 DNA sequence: TGTGCCACTACCCCCCGAACAAGCGGGAGTGCGAACACCGGGGAGCTGTTTTTT.

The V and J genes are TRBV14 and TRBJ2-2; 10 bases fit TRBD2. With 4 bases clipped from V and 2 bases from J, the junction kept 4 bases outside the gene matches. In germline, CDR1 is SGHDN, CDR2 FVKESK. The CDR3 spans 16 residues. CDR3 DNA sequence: TGTGCCAGCAGCCGCAGACTAGCGGGTAACACCGGGGAGCTGTTTTTT. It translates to CASSRRLAGNTGELFF.